Detailed here is one TCR beta chain. Its antigen is not yet known. Qualities for individual bases were not recorded, and no much larger clone is one base off. The Qiagen DNeasy kit was used to extract genomic DNA both from unsorted PBMCs and from the negatively selected CD4+ and CD8+ fractions. TCR beta CDR3 regions were amplified by immunoSEQ multiplex PCR using primers annealing to V and J segments. A synthetic immune receptor repertoire was used to minimize amplification bias, and remaining bias was computationally removed after sequencing. The study's processing was this. Repertoire diversity was quantified as the Shannon entropy index using custom Python scripts. Unsorted, CD4+ and CD8+ repertoires were analyzed separately, except for combined analyses in which CD4+ and CD8+ sequences were merged in silico. Clonal expansion was defined as at least a 2-fold frequency increase after treatment relative to C1D1, with a pseudocount of 0.5 for undetected baseline clones. Clones with 0 or 1 copy at C1D1 were defined as singleton clones, while clones with 2 or more copies were defined as non-singleton clones. Clones expanded in unsorted samples were annotated as CD4+, CD8+ or unknown by matching protein sequences in sorted samples from the same patient. Wilcoxon tests on paired samples were used to test diversity changes from C1D1 to C4D1. TCRdb took this table from immuneACCESS and kept in-frame rearrangements with V and J called. Such tables lack part of the clones; where checked against another copy, unresolved V genes explain under half of the gap, and the rest is unexplained. V and J calls plus clone size are reproduced from that table; the DNA served to infer D and trimming. The sample table lists 31,000 or so clones, just over 70% of them with a count of one. The top ten clones comprise 3.5% to 4.5% of the sample.

The data originate from a study of PD-1 blockade in classical Hodgkin lymphoma (dated by TCRdb to the early 2020s). For context, the study as a whole: Nivolumab dosing was 3 mg/kg intravenously every 2 weeks, continuing until either disease progression or unacceptable toxicity. The study used CyTOF and TCR beta sequencing to define a peripheral blood immune signature of response to PD-1 blockade in classical Hodgkin lymphoma.

The paper's findings and limits, for the study overall: Trial patients with a complete response had baseline diversity similar to that of newly diagnosed patients, while partial responders and progressors had significantly lower diversity. Patients starting nivolumab less than 1 year after ASCT had lower diversity and were excluded from later analyses to avoid confounding by immune reconstitution. Only a single clinical trial cohort was studied, and what caused the repertoire differences, possibly disease activity or prior therapy, remained undefined. Baseline TCR diversity was reported to be lower in newly diagnosed patients than in healthy donors, and even lower in relapsed/refractory patients. CD4+ but not CD8+ TCR diversity rose significantly by C4D1 (p=0.0027 vs p=0.16), most apparent in complete responders (p=0.02).

The V and J ends are trimmed by 6 bases and 4 bases, leaving 10 bases between them. Including the terminal cysteine and phenylalanine, the CDR3 comprises 13 residues. Only the CDR3 DNA stays, 39 bases, in frame from base 1. Per the germline V gene, MDHEN is the CDR1 and SYDVKM is the CDR2. The meaning of the sample's time point label: cycle 2 day 1 (C2D1) of nivolumab. Every trial patient had relapsed following autologous stem cell transplantation, and prior brentuximab vedotin exposure was what differed among cohorts A, B and C. The trial cohort was composed of approximately 60 patients with relapsed/refractory classical Hodgkin lymphoma, for whom complete response, partial response or progressive disease was recorded as best overall response. Trial patients were treated with single-agent nivolumab in the multi-cohort phase II CheckMate 205 trial. An independent review committee assessed best overall response by applying the 2007 International Working Group response criteria. Trial PBMCs were collected immediately before nivolumab initiation (C1D1) and during therapy at cycle 2 day 1 and cycle 4 day 1. Peripheral blood was collected in 8 mL Vacutainer Cell Preparation Tubes, from which PBMCs were isolated by centrifugation and then cryopreserved.

The TCR was taken from a human donor with classical Hodgkin lymphoma. The V and J segments used are TRBV28 and TRBJ1-5; TRBD1 is a weak D gene call, 6 bases matching. Sequencing was performed on peripheral blood mononuclear cells (PBMCs), taken before the second cycle of nivolumab. The sequenced DNA: TGTGCCAGCAGACAGGACAGAAATCAGCCCCAGCATTTT. This sequence encodes CASRQDRNQPQHF. Outside the CDR3, residues come from the reference TRBV28 and TRBJ1-5 proteins, so the full variable domain is: DVKVTQSSRYLVKRTGEKVFLECVQDMDHENMFWYRQDPGLGLRLIYFSYDVKMKEKGDIPEGYSVSREKKERFSLILESASTNQTSMYLCASRQDRNQPQHFGDGTRLSIL.